Presented here are 25 T cell receptor beta chains from one specimen sequenced in a study of blood T cell repertoires in COVID-19. Using immunoSEQ multiplex PCR, the repertoire was profiled, and TCRdb retains in-frame clones only, with some absent. This table has approximately 110,000 clones, less than 75% appearing once. The specimen sequenced was peripheral blood. The receptors shown here come from a human donor with acute or convalescent COVID-19. The donor label of this sample is uncertain.

In its sample, this clone was seen a few times. The rearrangement links TRBV6-5 to TRBJ2-7, with a possible D match to TRBD2 (5 bases). Germline-derived CDR1 and CDR2 are MNHEY and SVGAGI. V lost 5 bases and J lost 0, with 14 bases in between. The CDR3 contains 15 residues. This chain's CDR3 is CASSLWTFSSYEQYF. The CDR3 nucleotides are TGTGCCAGCAGTCTTTGGACTTTCTCCTCCTACGAGCAGTACTTC.

This clone was counted many times. The chain has TRBV29-1 and TRBJ1-4; possibly TRBD1 for D (5 bases). Trimming shortened V by 4 bases and J by 0 bases, and 15 bases separated the two germline ends. The length of the CDR3 is 16 residues. CDR1 is SQVTM, CDR2 ANQGSEA, per germline. This CDR3 reads CSVAGHRGATNEKLFF. The CDR3 DNA reads as TGCAGCGTTGCGGGGCACCGGGGGGCAACTAATGAAAAACTGTTTTTT.

This clone was detected only a few times. This chain joins TRBV12-3 or TRBV12-4 and TRBJ2-1; 7 positions agree with TRBD2. V gave up 6 bases and J gave up 12 bases; unmatched junction bases: 5. CDR3 length: 11 amino acids. The CDR3 spells CASSATGGQFF. In DNA, the CDR3 is TGTGCCAGCAGCGCTACGGGGGGGCAGTTCTTC.

The chain couples TRBV11-1 to TRBJ1-1; 8 positions match TRBD1. Losses at the gene ends were 8 bases for V and 0 bases for J; bases not matched to a gene: 11. This CDR3 comprises 16 residues. Germline V gene lookup returns CDR1 SGHAT and CDR2 FQDESV (reference sequence). CDR3 region: CASRWTGLSMNTEAFF. The DNA for the CDR3 is TGTGCCAGCCGCTGGACAGGGCTGTCCATGAACACTGAAGCTTTCTTT.

The chain combines TRBV30 with TRBJ1-1; D remains unclear. This CDR3 comprises 16 residues. The germline gives CDR1 GTSNPN, CDR2 SVGIG (reference sequence). The germline V and J ends were trimmed by 0 bases and 1 base, with 15 bases remaining between them. CDR3 coding DNA: TGTGCCTGGAGTGTACGTTTCCCTAACAGGAACACTGAAGCTTTCTTT. Amino acid sequence: CAWSVRFPNRNTEAFF.

The rearrangement joins TRBV24-1 to TRBJ2-5, with D possibly matching TRBD1 (6 bases). The ends were cut back, 9 bases at V and 2 bases at J, with 9 bases in the middle. The germline gives CDR1 KGHDR, CDR2 SFDVKD. The CDR3 sequence is 12 residues long. This chain's CDR3 is CATRDTQETQYF. CDR3 sequence (DNA): TGTGCCACCCGGGACACACAAGAGACCCAGTACTTC.

Many counts were recorded for this clone. This sequence joins TRBV14 and TRBJ1-5; 8 positions agree with TRBD1. The germline V gene encodes CDR1 SGHDN and CDR2 FVKESK. After removal of 0 bases from V and 6 bases from J, the junction contained 10 bases not matched to a gene. CDR3 length: 17 residues. The CDR3 reads CASSQDLRGLGRQPQHF. CDR3 sequence (DNA): TGTGCCAGCAGCCAAGACCTCAGGGGGCTAGGGCGTCAGCCCCAGCATTTT.

About this clone itself: It may be a read error: a sequence one base away is much more abundant. Other DNA sequences of this sample code for an identical CDR3. The rearrangement uses TRBV2 and TRBJ2-3; 10 bases fit TRBD1. V lost 5 bases and J lost 1; bases outside the gene matches: 3. Germline V gene lookup returns CDR1 SNHLY and CDR2 FYNNEI. The CDR3 is 15 amino acids. DNA for the CDR3: TGTGCCAGCAGTACCGGGACAGGGGGCACAGATACGCAGTATTTT. It specifies CASSTGTGGTDTQYF.

Judged by abundance, this clone is medium-sized. V is TRBV7-9 and J is TRBJ2-1, with a possible D match to TRBD1 (5 bases). Per germline, CDR1 SEHNR and CDR2 FQNEAQ (reference sequence). CDR3 size: 15 residues. Trimming took 5 bases from V and 4 from J, leaving 15 bases between them. The CDR3 DNA reads TGTGCCAGCAGCCAGGGCAGGGAAAGATACAATGAGCAGTTCTTC. It encodes CASSQGRERYNEQFF.

This clone was detected only once. The chain recombines TRBV13 with TRBJ1-6; TRBD1 matches 10 bases. The junction had 6 bases not matched to a gene; V was cut back by 5 bases and J by 8 bases. This CDR3 is built from 15 residues. Germline V lookup: CDR1 PRHDT, CDR2 FYEKMQ (reference sequence). The CDR3 protein is CASSARGQGDSPLHF. The CDR3 bases are TGTGCCAGCAGCGCCCGCGGACAGGGGGATTCACCCCTCCACTTT.

In its sample, this clone was seen once. The J gene is TRBJ2-1, the V gene TRBV4-1; D not certain. The V and J ends lost 0 bases and 4 bases respectively, with 10 bases between them. Looked up from germline, CDR1 is MGHRA and CDR2 is YSYEKL. The CDR3 covers 15 residues. The CDR3 DNA follows: TGCGCCAGCAGCCAAGATCGTCAGGCGTACAATGAGCAGTTCTTC. Protein: CASSQDRQAYNEQFF.

The chain recombines TRBV27 with TRBJ2-2; perhaps TRBD2 as D (6 bases). Trimming shortened V by 6 bases and J by 7 bases, and 21 bases separated the two germline ends. Germline V lookup: CDR1 MNHEY, CDR2 SMNVEV (reference sequence). The CDR3 is 16 amino acids. CDR3 DNA sequence: TGTGCCAGCAGACCCCCGGCGGGACCACGGGTCGGGGAGCTGTTTTTT. The encoded protein is CASRPPAGPRVGELFF.

This clone was counted a single time. This chain connects TRBV7-9 to TRBJ1-4, with 9 bases that match TRBD1. Germline-derived CDR1 and CDR2 are SEHNR and FQNEAQ (reference sequence). This CDR3 has 15 amino acids. Losses at the gene ends were 5 bases for V and 8 bases for J; bases not matched to a gene: 9. CDR3 amino acids: CASSPSTGGYEKLFF. In nucleotides, the CDR3 is TGTGCCAGCAGCCCCTCGACAGGGGGTTACGAAAAACTGTTTTTT. The whole variable domain, filled in from reference TRBV7-9 and TRBJ1-4, reads DTGVSQNPRHKITKRGQNVTFRCDPISEHNRLYWYRQTLGQGPEFLTYFQNEAQLEKSRLLSDRFSAERPKGSFSTLEIQRTEQGDSAMYLCASSPSTGGYEKLFFGSGTQLSVL.

V gene TRBV18 combines with J gene TRBJ1-2, with TRBD1 identical over 8 bases. The ends lost 0 bases at V and 4 bases at J; junction bases unmatched: 4. The CDR3 is 15 amino acids. Per the germline V gene, CDR1 is KGHSH and CDR2 is LQKENI. CDR3 nucleotides: TGTGCCAGCTCACCACCCCCTGGGACAGGCTATGGCTACACCTTC. Protein: CASSPPPGTGYGYTF.

V gene TRBV6-2 or TRBV6-3 combines with J gene TRBJ2-7, with D possibly matching TRBD2 (5 bases). The V end was cut by 6 bases, the J end by 2 bases, with 11 bases between. Germline lookup yields CDR1 MNHEY and CDR2 SVGEGT. The CDR3 covers 13 residues. This CDR3 is CASSRRGPYEQYV. CDR3 nucleotide sequence: TGTGCCAGCAGCCGACGGGGTCCCTACGAGCAGTACGTC.

This sequence joins TRBV28 and TRBJ1-6; 9 bases line up with TRBD1. This CDR3 spans 16 amino acids. Germline CDR1 MDHEN, CDR2 SYDVKM. V was clipped by 6 bases and J by 11 bases; unmatched bases: 14. CDR3 in amino acids: CASSLTHDRGRAPLHF. The CDR3 DNA reads as TGTGCCAGCAGCCTTACTCACGACAGGGGGAGAGCACCCCTCCACTTT.

The V and J genes are TRBV18 and TRBJ1-2, with a possible D match to TRBD1 (5 bases). CDR1 is KGHSH, CDR2 LQKENI, per germline. This CDR3 region has 14 residues. Trimming stripped 4 bases from V and 4 bases from J, with 13 bases between. The CDR3 DNA sequence: TGTGCCAGCTCACACGGCAGGGAGGGCTATGGCTACACCTTC. As protein: CASSHGREGYGYTF.

The J gene is TRBJ2-7, the V gene TRBV5-6; 7 bases are a match to TRBD1. The V gene end was trimmed by 3 bases and the J gene end by 0 bases; junction bases not matched to a gene: 9. CDR3 length: 16 residues. Germline-derived CDR1 and CDR2 are SGHDT and YYEEEE. The CDR3 here is CASSYYKDRFSYEQYV. Written as DNA, the CDR3 is TGTGCCAGCAGCTATTACAAGGACAGGTTCTCCTACGAGCAGTACGTC.

The V gene is TRBV12-3 or TRBV12-4, the J gene TRBJ1-5; 7 nucleotides line up with TRBD1. Unmatched junction bases numbered 5, after V lost 6 bases and J lost 12 bases. The CDR3 spans 11 residues. The CDR3 coding sequence is TGTGCCAGCAGCAGGGACAGAAACCAGCATTTT. The encoded protein is CASSRDRNQHF.

This chain uses TRBV7-2 with TRBJ2-7, with D perhaps TRBD2 (5 bases). V was pared by 5 bases and J by 4 bases, with 12 bases between. Germline V gene data show CDR1 as SGHTA and CDR2 as FQGNSA. CDR3 length equals 13 residues. CDR3 DNA: TGTGCCAGCAGCACGGGGATGGGGTACGAGCAGTACTTC. Translated: CASSTGMGYEQYF.

The V and J genes are TRBV19 and TRBJ1-4, with D maybe TRBD1 (6 bases). Trimming left V 5 bases short and J 10 bases short, with 20 bases between. The V gene's germline CDR1 is LNHDA and CDR2 SQIVND (reference sequence). This CDR3 is built from 15 residues. The CDR3 spells CASSPEGNRARKLFF. In nucleotides, the CDR3 is TGTGCCAGTAGTCCAGAAGGAAACAGGGCACGAAAACTGTTTTTT.

This clone was seen more than once but under ten times. The genes are TRBV6-1 and TRBJ1-5, with D perhaps matching TRBD1 (6 bases). CDR3 length: 16 amino acids. Trimming stripped 2 bases from V and 8 bases from J, with 19 bases between. Germline-derived CDR1 and CDR2 are MNHNS and SASEGT. The CDR3 DNA follows: TGTGCCAGCAGTGAATCTTGGGGGCGGTCATGGGAGCCCCAGCATTTT. The encoded protein is CASSESWGRSWEPQHF.

The genes are TRBV5-1 and TRBJ1-3, with D unclear. The CDR3 is 17 amino acids. Germline assignment: CDR1 SGHRS and CDR2 YFSETQ. V lost 3 bases and J 1 base, leaving 17 bases between the germline ends. CDR3 in amino acids: CASSSTSGLASGNTIYF. In DNA, the CDR3 is TGCGCCAGCAGCTCGACATCTGGACTTGCTTCTGGAAACACCATATATTTT. Based on the CDR3 plus reference TRBV5-1 and TRBJ1-3, the full variable domain is KAGVTQTPRYLIKTRGQQVTLSCSPISGHRSVSWYQQTPGQGLQFLFEYFSETQRNKGNFPGRFSGRQFSNSRSEMNVSTLELGDSALYLCASSSTSGLASGNTIYFGEGSWLTVV.

The chain recombines TRBV4-1 with TRBJ2-6; TRBD1 might be the D (5 bases). CDR1 is MGHRA and CDR2 is YSYEKL in the germline V gene. The ends were cut back, 4 bases at V and 2 bases at J, with 12 bases in the middle. This CDR3 has 16 residues. The CDR3 nucleotides read TGCGCCAGCAGCCGCTGGACAACAACTGGGGCCAACGTCCTGACTTTC. This gives the protein CASSRWTTTGANVLTF.

This clone has more than one count but fewer than ten. The chain links TRBV7-2 to TRBJ1-3; possible D gene TRBD1, 5 bases. The length of the CDR3 is 13 residues. Germline CDR1 SGHTA, CDR2 FQGNSA. The ends were cut back, 3 bases at V and 5 bases at J, with 8 bases in the middle. CDR3 in DNA: TGTGCCAGCAGCTTGGAGGGGAGAAACACCATATATTTT. Translated: CASSLEGRNTIYF. The full variable domain, rest sourced from reference TRBV7-2 and TRBJ1-3, is GAGVSQSPSNKVTEKGKDVELRCDPISGHTALYWYRQSLGQGLEFLIYFQGNSAPDKSGLPSDRFSAERTGGSVSTLTIQRTQQEDSAVYLCASSLEGRNTIYFGEGSWLTVV.